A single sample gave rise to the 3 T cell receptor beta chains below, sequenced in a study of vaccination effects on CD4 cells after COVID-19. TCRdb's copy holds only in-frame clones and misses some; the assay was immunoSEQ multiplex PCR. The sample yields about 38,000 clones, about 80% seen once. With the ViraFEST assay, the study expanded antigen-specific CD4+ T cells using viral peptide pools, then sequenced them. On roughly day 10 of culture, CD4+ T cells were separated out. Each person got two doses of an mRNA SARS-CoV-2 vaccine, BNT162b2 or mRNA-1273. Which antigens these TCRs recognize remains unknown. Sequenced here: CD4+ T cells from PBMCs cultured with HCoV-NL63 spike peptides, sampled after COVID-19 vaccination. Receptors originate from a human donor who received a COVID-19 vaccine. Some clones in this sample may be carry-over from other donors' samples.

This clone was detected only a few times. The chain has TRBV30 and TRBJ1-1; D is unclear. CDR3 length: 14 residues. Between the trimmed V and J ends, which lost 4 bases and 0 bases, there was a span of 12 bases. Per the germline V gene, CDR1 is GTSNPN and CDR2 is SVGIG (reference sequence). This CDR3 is CAWTLRGVNTEAFF. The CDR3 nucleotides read TGTGCCTGGACCCTACGGGGAGTGAACACTGAAGCTTTCTTT.

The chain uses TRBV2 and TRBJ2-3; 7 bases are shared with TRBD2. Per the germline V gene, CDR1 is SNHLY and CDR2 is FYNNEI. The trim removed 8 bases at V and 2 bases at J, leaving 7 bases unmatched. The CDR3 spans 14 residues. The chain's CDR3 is CASVPGLNTDTQYF. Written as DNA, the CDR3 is TGTGCCAGCGTCCCGGGACTAAACACAGATACGCAGTATTTT.

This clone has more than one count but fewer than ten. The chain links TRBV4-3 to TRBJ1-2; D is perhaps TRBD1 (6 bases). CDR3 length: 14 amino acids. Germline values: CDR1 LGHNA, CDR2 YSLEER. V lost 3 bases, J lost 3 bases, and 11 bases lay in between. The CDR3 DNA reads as TGCGCCAGCAGCCAGATCCACAGGGACTATGGCTACACCTTC. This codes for CASSQIHRDYGYTF.